Listed here is a single TCR beta chain. What it binds is not known. The multiple sclerosis control cohort comprised treatment-naive individuals presenting with stable or active relapsing-remitting disease. The data derive from a study of CD8 T cells in Susac syndrome. Whole-study results and caveats: That the number of individuals in its TCR sequencing and HLA analysis was relatively small was acknowledged by the study.

CDR3 length: 13 amino acids. Trimming shortened V by 4 bases and J by 4 bases, and 11 bases separated the two germline ends. The germline V gene has CDR1 GTSNPN and CDR2 SVGIG (reference sequence). The RNA, about 0.45 to 1 ug, was put through reverse transcription using random hexamers. An immunoSEQ multiplex PCR generated amplified TCR beta CDR3 products spanning 54 Vbeta and 13 Jbeta. TCRdb re-derived calls from the immunoSEQ multiplex PCR reads in MiXCR, one entry per CDR3 protein. The repertoire includes some 400,000 distinct CDR3 sequences, more than 80% of them detected once, and about 0.12% sits in the top ten.

Sequencing used CD8+ T cells from PBMCs. V gene TRBV30 combines with J gene TRBJ1-3; D might be TRBD1 (5 bases). The TCR sequence derives from a human donor with multiple sclerosis. CDR3 residues: CAWTNQGGNTIYF. The CDR3 coding sequence is TGTGCCTGGACCAACCAGGGAGGAAACACCATATATTTT.